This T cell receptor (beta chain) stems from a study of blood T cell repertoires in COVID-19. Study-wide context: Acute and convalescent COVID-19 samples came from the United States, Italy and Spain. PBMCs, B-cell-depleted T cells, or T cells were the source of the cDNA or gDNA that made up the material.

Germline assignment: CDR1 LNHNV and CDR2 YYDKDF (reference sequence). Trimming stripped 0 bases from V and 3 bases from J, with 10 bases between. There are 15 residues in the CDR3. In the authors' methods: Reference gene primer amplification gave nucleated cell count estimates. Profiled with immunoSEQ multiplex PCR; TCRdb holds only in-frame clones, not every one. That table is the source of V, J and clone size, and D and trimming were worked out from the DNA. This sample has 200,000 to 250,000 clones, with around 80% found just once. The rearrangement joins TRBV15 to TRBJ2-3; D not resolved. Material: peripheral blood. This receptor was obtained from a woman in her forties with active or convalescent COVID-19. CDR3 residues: CATSRDKFGTDTQYF. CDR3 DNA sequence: TGTGCCACCAGCAGAGATAAATTCGGGACAGATACGCAGTATTTT.